This record looks at one T cell receptor beta chain sequence and its context. The antigen it binds to is not known. Nothing much larger sits one base from this clone, and base qualities are not available. These data come from a study of cytomegalovirus exposure and HLA in healthy donors (dated by TCRdb to about 2017). For the wider study: An earlier analysis of roughly 630 of the donors reported about 250 Gb of sequence data and about 100 million unique TCR beta sequences from about 179 million T cells. Rather than drawing on any new phenotypic data, the later analysis identified candidate immune exposures from TCR beta sequences and the way those sequences occurred across donors. To decide whether each TCR beta V gene segment behaved as functional or pseudogenic, an earlier analysis of some 540 of the donors relied on high-throughput TCR beta sequencing. A later genetic analysis took genome-wide SNP genotypes for 398 of the 666 donors and used that subset as a discovery cohort. About 280 gigabases of sequencing data and roughly 81 million unique TCR sequences made up an early release that covered about 640 HLA-typed donors. The study was designed to test whether signatures of past pathogen exposure could be identified by cataloging public T cell receptors. Typing coverage differed by locus: A, B, C, DRB1 and DQB1 were typed in about 629-640 donors, DQA1 in 500 to 550, DPA1 in some 610, and DPB1 in roughly 470. Several DR-DQ haplotypes were handled as single units for association and clustering, since linkage in the cohort was strong. Of the roughly 410 genotyped donors, roughly 80% were placed in the genetic ancestry cluster associated with self-reported Caucasian donors. The study combined high-throughput TCR immunosequencing, statistical association of individual TCRs with disease status, and machine learning to predict cytomegalovirus infection status. Among approximately 370 genotyped donors of the cohort, an average of roughly 230,000 unique TCR beta nucleotide sequences was sequenced per donor, of which 15% to 20% were non-productive. Besides the first cohort of approximately 670 subjects, a separate validation cohort made up of 120 different subjects was used. In a later analysis, previously published TCR beta repertoires from more than 500 donors were re-analyzed and high-resolution HLA genotyping was added so that TCR occurrence patterns could be studied. Every repertoire in the discovery cohort had been generated on one and the same sequencing platform. Alongside the repertoire data, information on donor age, sex, ethnicity and CMV serostatus was compiled. Class I and class II HLA loci were covered by the typing at four-digit resolution. Using immunosequencing, the study profiled T cell repertoires from some 670 subjects and related those repertoires to cytomegalovirus serostatus.

From a lookup of the germline V gene, CDR1 and CDR2 are SQVTM and ANQGSEA. The CDR3 spans 12 residues, from the cysteine through the phenylalanine. CDR3 DNA only is kept here, 36 bases in frame from base 1. V drops 4 bases and J drops 3 bases, leaving 9 bases in between. The library was built by means of the immunoSEQ multiplex PCR assay. The multiplex PCR relied on a mix of 60 forward primers for TCR Vbeta segments and 13 reverse primers for TCR Jbeta segments. Amplification of the CDR3 region of rearranged TCR beta genes was performed with a multiplex PCR assay on genomic DNA. The Illumina HiSeq System was used to sequence the amplified TCR beta libraries as 87-base-pair reads. In the paper's pipeline: A later analysis tallied tens of millions of unique TCR beta chains across the 666 repertoires, and around 12 million of those chains were shared by two or more donors. To remove PCR and sequencing errors, raw reads were error-corrected and collapsed into unique sequences using a nearest-neighbor algorithm that merged closely related sequences. CDR3 sequences were aligned to IMGT reference sequences to assign V, D and J gene segments. For a sequence to be retained, a match of at least six nucleotides was required to both a V gene segment and a J gene segment. Rearrangements were called productive when the CDR3 lacked stop codons and stayed in frame with V and J; all others were non-productive. Following IMGT convention, CDR3 was defined as the stretch from the second conserved V-encoded cysteine to the conserved J-encoded phenylalanine. The earlier analysis of roughly 590 of the donors excluded any sequence lacking an unambiguous match to a single V gene segment. An earlier analysis of about 600 of the donors called V segments functional above 56.7% productive rearrangements and segregating when the between-donor standard deviation exceeded 5%. A statistical classification framework was built for diagnosing cytomegalovirus status from the catalog of TCR beta chain sequences. In a later analysis, V and J genes were assigned by comparing TCR nucleotide sequences against IMGT/GENE-DB human TR gene sequences. A later analysis assigned CDR3 sequences and most-parsimonious VDJ recombination scenarios with the TCRdist pipeline. In a later analysis, each TCR beta chain was defined by its CDR3 amino acid sequence together with its V-gene family, and reads without a unique V-gene family were excluded. As a way to deal with suspected cross-contamination and a sequencing artifact, a later analysis dropped 500 to 700 nucleotide sequences that were highly shared and had low generation probability. A later analysis calculated a clonal expansion index for each public chain from normalized within-repertoire ranks of inferred template counts. In a later analysis, generation probabilities were computed with a VDJ recombination model fitted to out-of-frame rearrangements, and the resulting probabilities were checked against IGoR. In a later analysis, TCR-TCR, TCR-HLA and TCR-CMV co-occurrence was scored with hypergeometric tests, and a repertoire-size bias correction was applied to TCR pairs. To estimate false discovery rates, a later analysis permuted the HLA or CMV assignments 20 times. A later analysis grouped co-occurring TCRs with DBSCAN, adding TCRdist sequence similarity when clustering within HLA-allele-positive subsets. Repertoires with fewer than 30,000 or more than 120,000 public chains were left out of co-occurrence clustering, as were a few repertoires with anomalous nucleotide sharing. TCRdb stores this immuneACCESS table with in-frame sequences only. Part of the clones is absent; in the studies checked, under half of the shortfall reflects unresolved V genes, and no reason is known for the rest. V and J calls and clone size follow that table, whereas D and trimming were derived from the DNA. This sample has 100,000 to 150,000 clones in its table, and about three fifths of those were observed once. The ten largest make up about 8.3% of the sample.

The cohort was made up of 650 to 700 healthy bone marrow donors. All cohort members were sampled while nominally healthy, although unrecorded immune exposures were likely present. The donor tested CMV seropositive and was one of the 289 seropositive cohort members. A peripheral blood sample was collected from each donor, and TCR beta sequencing was performed on peripheral blood mononuclear cells. The Qiagen DNeasy Blood Extraction Kit was used to extract genomic DNA from the blood cell samples. Study-wide findings and limitations: V-gene and J-gene trimming of TCR beta chains was associated with a missense DCLRE1C variant in a later genetic analysis, and the association was replicated in an independent cohort. The sequencing pipeline was judged likely to have produced a cluster of highly shared sequence variants as a technical artifact. Immune exposure information for the cohort was limited to CMV serostatus. Because some donors lacked HLA typing at each locus, the association tests relied only on the typed subset. The 87-base-pair reads could not distinguish some IMGT-functional V segments, including TRBV6-2 and TRBV6-3, so those segments were excluded. When HLA alleles, especially DR and DQ, strongly co-occurred, TCR associations were difficult to assign to individual alleles. Only TCR beta chains were sequenced in this cohort, and the absence of alpha or paired-chain data limited detectable features. According to a later analysis, TCR association rates differed among HLA loci, with DRB1 alleles showing the most associated TCRs and HLA-C alleles showing the fewest. In an earlier analysis of approximately 600 of the donors, most TCR beta V segments were observed in productive rearrangements about 90% or about 30% of the time, broadly matching IMGT annotations. A later genetic analysis reported fewer N-insertions in productive TCRs among donors in an Asian-associated ancestry cluster than the roughly 700-donor mean. Most CMV-associated TCR beta chains appeared to be HLA-restricted in a later analysis, and the HLA associations seemed to be driven largely by CMV exposure. Because counts were too low, roughly 17 rarely observed V segments, including chromosome 9 orphons, were left out of the earlier analysis of some 600 of the donors. It was suggested by the authors that the approach could potentially be generalized to other disease states and immunological phenotypes. Compared with equally common non-associated chains, HLA-associated TCR beta chains in a later analysis were more clonally expanded and had lower generation probabilities. Several of the top co-occurrence clusters appeared to be linked to parvovirus B19, influenza, CMV and Epstein-Barr virus, according to a later analysis. A total of around 150 TCR beta chains were listed by the study as associated with cytomegalovirus. While some public TCRs were present in many individuals, most TCR sequences turned up only very rarely across donors. A further reported finding was that TCR beta sequences accurately predicted the HLA-A and HLA-B alleles for most subjects in the first cohort. In both the original and validation cohorts, the classifier was reported to diagnose cytomegalovirus status with high specificity and sensitivity. Linkage disequilibrium might explain the correlated functional status among segregating V segments, but an unknown experimental factor could not be ruled out. Sequencing depth was assumed to be roughly uniform across donors in the presence/absence analyses, though that assumption may not hold. A later analysis associated 17,000 or so TCR beta sequences with specific HLA alleles at a false discovery rate of 0.05. In vitro tests confirmed that a few of the cytomegalovirus-associated TCR beta chains recognize cytomegalovirus antigens.

The sequence was obtained from a woman aged 40 to 50 in good health and CMV-seropositive. The chain couples TRBV29-1 to TRBJ2-5, with TRBD2 tentatively as D gene (5 bases match). The specimen was PBMCs. The DNA sequence follows: TGCAGCGTTGCCGGACTCAAAGAGACCCAGTACTTC. It translates as CSVAGLKETQYF.